The entry that follows covers one T cell receptor beta chain sequence. This record belongs to a study of T cell responses to AZD1222 COVID-19 vaccine. The overall study: Analyses pooled second doses at about 4 or about 12 weeks.

The CDR3 is made up of 16 amino acids. Germline CDR1 reads KGHSH; CDR2 reads LQKENI. V was clipped by 2 bases and J by 0 bases, with 11 bases between them. Only in-frame clones appear in the TCRdb table, and some are missing; sequencing was by immunoSEQ multiplex PCR. In the table there are about 130,000 clones, roughly 93% of which are singletons. Sequencing used peripheral blood, obtained on day 0 of AZD1222 vaccination. This clonotype originated in an adult in good health. The genes are TRBV18 and TRBJ1-3; D unclear. CDR3 amino acids: CASSPSQRHSGNTIYF. In DNA form, the CDR3 reads TGTGCCAGCTCACCATCTCAACGGCACTCTGGAAACACCATATATTTT.